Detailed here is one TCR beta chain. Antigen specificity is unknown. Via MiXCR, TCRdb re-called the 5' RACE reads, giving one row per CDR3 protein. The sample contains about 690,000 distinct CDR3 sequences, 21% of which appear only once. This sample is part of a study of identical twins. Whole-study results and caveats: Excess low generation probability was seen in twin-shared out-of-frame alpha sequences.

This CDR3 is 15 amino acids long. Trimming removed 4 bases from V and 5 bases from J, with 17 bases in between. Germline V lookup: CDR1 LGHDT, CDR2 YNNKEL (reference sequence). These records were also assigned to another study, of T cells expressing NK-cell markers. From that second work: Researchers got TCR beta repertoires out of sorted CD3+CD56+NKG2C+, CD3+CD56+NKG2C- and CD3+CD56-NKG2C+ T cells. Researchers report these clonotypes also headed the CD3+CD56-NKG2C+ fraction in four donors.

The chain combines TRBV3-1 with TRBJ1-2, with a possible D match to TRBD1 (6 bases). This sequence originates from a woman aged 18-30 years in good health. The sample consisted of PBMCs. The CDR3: CASSPAWTVVYGYTF. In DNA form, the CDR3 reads TGTGCCAGCAGCCCTGCGTGGACAGTTGTTTATGGCTACACCTTC.